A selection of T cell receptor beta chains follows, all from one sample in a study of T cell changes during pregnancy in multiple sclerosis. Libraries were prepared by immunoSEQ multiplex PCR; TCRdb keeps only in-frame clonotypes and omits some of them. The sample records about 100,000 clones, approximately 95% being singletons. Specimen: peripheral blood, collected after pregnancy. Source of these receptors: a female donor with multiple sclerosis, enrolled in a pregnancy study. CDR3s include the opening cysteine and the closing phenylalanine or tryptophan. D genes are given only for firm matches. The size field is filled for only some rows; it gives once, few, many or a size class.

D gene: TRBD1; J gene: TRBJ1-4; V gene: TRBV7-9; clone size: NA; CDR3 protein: CASSLGPGGNEKLFF; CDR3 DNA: TGTGCCAGCAGCTTAGGCCCAGGGGGTAATGAAAAACTGTTTTTT
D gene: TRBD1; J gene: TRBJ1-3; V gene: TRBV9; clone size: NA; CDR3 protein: CASSPRQGAASRPGNTIYF; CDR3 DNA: TGTGCCAGCAGCCCCCGACAGGGGGCAGCCTCTCGGCCTGGAAACACCATATATTTT
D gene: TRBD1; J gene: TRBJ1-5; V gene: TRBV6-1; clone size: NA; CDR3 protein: CASSEARTGNQPQHF; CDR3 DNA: TGTGCCAGCAGTGAAGCGCGGACAGGTAATCAGCCCCAGCATTTT
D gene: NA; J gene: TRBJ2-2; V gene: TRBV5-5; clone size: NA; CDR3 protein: CASSLLAGANTGELFF; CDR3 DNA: TGTGCCAGCAGCTTGTTGGCCGGAGCGAACACCGGGGAGCTGTTTTTT
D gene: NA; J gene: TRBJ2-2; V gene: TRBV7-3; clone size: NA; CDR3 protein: CASSLGASELFF; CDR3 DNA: TGTGCCAGCAGCTTAGGGGCAAGTGAGCTGTTTTTT
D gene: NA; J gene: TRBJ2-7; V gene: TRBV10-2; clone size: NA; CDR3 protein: CASSDGTSAYEQYF; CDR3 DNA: TGCGCCAGCAGTGACGGGACATCTGCCTACGAGCAGTACTTC
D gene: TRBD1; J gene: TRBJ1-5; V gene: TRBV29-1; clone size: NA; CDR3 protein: CSVQTGGNQPQHF; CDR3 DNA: TGCAGCGTCCAGACAGGGGGGAATCAGCCCCAGCATTTT
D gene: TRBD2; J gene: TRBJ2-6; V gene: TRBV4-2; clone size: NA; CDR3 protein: CASSPSGSSGANVLTF; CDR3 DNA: TGTGCCAGCAGCCCTAGCGGGAGCTCTGGGGCCAACGTCCTGACTTTC
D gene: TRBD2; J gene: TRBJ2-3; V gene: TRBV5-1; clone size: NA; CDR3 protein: CASSLSPTIAGRRADTQYF; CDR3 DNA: TGCGCCAGCAGCTTGTCTCCTACTATAGCGGGAAGAAGGGCAGATACGCAGTATTTT
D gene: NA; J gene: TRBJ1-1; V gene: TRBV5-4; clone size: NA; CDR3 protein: CASSLESSGFSAFF; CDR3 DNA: TGTGCCAGCAGCTTGGAAAGCTCAGGGTTTTCGGCTTTCTTT
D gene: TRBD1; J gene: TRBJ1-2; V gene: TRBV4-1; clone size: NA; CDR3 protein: CASRPFGTGNYGYTF; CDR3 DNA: TGCGCCAGCAGGCCTTTCGGGACAGGGAACTATGGCTACACCTTC
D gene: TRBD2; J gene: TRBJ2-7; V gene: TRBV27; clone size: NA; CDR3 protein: CASSFSGSRVGFLGEQYF; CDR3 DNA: TGTGCCAGCAGTTTCAGCGGGAGTCGGGTGGGGTTTTTGGGCGAGCAGTACTTC
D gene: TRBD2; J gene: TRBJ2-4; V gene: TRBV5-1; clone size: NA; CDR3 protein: CASSLDPSGSPLNIQYF; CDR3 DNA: TGCGCCAGCAGCTTGGACCCTAGCGGGAGCCCTTTAAACATTCAGTACTTC
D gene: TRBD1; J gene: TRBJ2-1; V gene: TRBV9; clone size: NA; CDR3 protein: CASSVVGTGGHNEQFF; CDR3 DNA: TGTGCCAGCAGCGTAGTCGGGACAGGGGGCCACAATGAGCAGTTCTTC
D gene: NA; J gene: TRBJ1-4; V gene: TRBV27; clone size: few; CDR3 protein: CASSLSGTWGEKLFF; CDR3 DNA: TGTGCCAGCAGTTTAAGCGGGACCTGGGGGGAAAAACTGTTTTTT
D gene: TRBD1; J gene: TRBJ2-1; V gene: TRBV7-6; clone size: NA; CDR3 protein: CASRTRPGQGYNEQFF; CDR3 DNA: TGTGCCAGCCGAACTCGCCCGGGACAGGGATACAATGAGCAGTTCTTC
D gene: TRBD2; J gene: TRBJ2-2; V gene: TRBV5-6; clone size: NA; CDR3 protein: CASSLEGPSGFLAELFF; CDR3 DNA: TGTGCCAGCAGCTTGGAGGGCCCTAGCGGGTTCCTCGCGGAGCTGTTTTTT
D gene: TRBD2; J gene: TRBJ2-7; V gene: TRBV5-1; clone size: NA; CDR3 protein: CASSMGPGTSTYEQYF; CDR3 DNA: TGCGCCAGCAGCATGGGACCCGGGACTAGCACCTACGAGCAGTACTTC
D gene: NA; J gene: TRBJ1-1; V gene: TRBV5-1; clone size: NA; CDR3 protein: CASTKGEDTEAFF; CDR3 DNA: TGCGCCAGCACCAAAGGAGAGGACACTGAAGCTTTCTTT
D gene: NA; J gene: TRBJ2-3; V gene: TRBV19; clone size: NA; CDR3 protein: CASTDRGDTQYF; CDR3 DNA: TGTGCCAGTACTGACCGAGGGGATACGCAGTATTTT
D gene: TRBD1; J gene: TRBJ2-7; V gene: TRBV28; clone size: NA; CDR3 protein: CASEPGQSYEQYF; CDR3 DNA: TGTGCCAGTGAACCGGGACAGTCCTACGAGCAGTACTTC
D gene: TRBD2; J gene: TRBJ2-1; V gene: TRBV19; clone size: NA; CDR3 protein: CASSTSTSGGPLEQFF; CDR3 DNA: TGTGCCAGTAGTACCTCGACTAGCGGGGGACCGCTAGAGCAGTTCTTC
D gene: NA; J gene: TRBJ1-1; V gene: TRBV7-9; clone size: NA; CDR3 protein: CASSLQGRNTEAFF; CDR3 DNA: TGTGCCAGCAGCTTACAGGGGCGGAACACTGAAGCTTTCTTT
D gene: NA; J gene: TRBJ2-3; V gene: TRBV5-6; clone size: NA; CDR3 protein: CASERPGLRVTDTQYF; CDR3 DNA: TGTGCCAGCGAAAGACCGGGACTTAGAGTCACAGATACGCAGTATTTT
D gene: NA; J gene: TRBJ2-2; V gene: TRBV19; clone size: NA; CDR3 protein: CASTRRIQVVTGELFF; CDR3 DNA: TGTGCCAGTACCAGAAGGATCCAGGTCGTCACCGGGGAGCTGTTTTTT
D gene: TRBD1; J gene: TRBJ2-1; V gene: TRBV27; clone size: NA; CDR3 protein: CASRPFRDRPGNEQFF; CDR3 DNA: TGTGCCAGCAGGCCATTCAGGGACAGGCCGGGGAATGAGCAGTTCTTC
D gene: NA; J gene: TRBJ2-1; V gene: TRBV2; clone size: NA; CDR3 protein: CASRKSGGINEQFF; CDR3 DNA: TGTGCCAGCAGAAAATCAGGGGGGATCAATGAGCAGTTCTTC
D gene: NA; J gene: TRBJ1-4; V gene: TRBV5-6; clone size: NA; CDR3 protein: CASSSLEATNEKLFF; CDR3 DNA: TGTGCCAGCAGTTCCTTAGAAGCAACTAATGAAAAACTGTTTTTT
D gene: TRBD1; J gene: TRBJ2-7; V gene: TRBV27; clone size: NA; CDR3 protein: CASKTGGSYEQYF; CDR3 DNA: TGTGCCAGCAAAACAGGGGGTAGCTACGAGCAGTACTTC
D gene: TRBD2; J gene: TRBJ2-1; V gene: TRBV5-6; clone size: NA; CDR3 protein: CASSFRTSGSSNEQFF; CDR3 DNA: TGTGCCAGCAGCTTTAGGACTAGCGGGAGTAGCAATGAGCAGTTCTTC
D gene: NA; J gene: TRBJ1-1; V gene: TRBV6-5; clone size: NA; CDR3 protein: CASSYERDLNTEAFF; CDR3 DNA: TGTGCCAGCAGTTACGAGAGGGACTTGAACACTGAAGCTTTCTTT
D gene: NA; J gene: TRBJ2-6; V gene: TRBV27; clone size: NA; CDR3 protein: CASMRAGANVLTF; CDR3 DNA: TGTGCCAGCATGAGGGCTGGGGCCAACGTCCTGACTTTC
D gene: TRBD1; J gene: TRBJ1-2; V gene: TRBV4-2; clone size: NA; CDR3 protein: CASSQDLRTGVGNYGYTF; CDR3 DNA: TGTGCCAGCAGCCAAGATCTCAGGACAGGGGTCGGTAACTATGGCTACACCTTC
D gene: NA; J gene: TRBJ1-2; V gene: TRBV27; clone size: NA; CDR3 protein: CASSLNSPYGYTF; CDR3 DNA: TGTGCCAGCAGTTTAAACTCCCCGTATGGCTACACCTTC
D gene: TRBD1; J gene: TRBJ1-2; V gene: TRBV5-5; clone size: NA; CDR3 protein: CASSLTTGGGYTF; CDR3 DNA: TGTGCCAGCAGCTTGACCACAGGGGGGGGCTACACCTTC
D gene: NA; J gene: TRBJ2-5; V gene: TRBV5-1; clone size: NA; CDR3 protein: CASSLTGIQETQYF; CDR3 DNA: TGCGCCAGCAGCTTGACAGGTATCCAAGAGACCCAGTACTTC
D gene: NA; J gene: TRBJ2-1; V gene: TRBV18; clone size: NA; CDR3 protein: CASSPPQGPIPNEQFF; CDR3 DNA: TGTGCCAGCTCACCACCGCAGGGGCCTATTCCCAATGAGCAGTTCTTC
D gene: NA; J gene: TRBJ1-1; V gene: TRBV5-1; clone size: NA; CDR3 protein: CASSLVRDTEAFF; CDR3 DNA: TGCGCCAGCAGCTTGGTTCGGGACACTGAAGCTTTCTTT
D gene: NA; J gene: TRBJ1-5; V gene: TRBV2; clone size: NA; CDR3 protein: CASSEEARLNQPQHF; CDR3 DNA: TGTGCCAGCAGTGAAGAGGCCAGGCTCAATCAGCCCCAGCATTTT
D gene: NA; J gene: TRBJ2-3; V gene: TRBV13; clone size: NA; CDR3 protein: CASSLRRGGPDTQYF; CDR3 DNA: TGTGCCAGCAGCTTAAGGAGGGGGGGCCCAGATACGCAGTATTTT
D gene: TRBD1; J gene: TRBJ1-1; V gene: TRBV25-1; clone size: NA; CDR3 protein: CASSGDSPEAFF; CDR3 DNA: TGTGCCAGCAGTGGGGACAGCCCAGAAGCTTTCTTT
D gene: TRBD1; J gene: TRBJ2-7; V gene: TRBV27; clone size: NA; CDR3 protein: CASATGTGSYEQYF; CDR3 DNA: TGTGCCAGCGCAACCGGGACAGGGTCCTACGAGCAGTACTTC